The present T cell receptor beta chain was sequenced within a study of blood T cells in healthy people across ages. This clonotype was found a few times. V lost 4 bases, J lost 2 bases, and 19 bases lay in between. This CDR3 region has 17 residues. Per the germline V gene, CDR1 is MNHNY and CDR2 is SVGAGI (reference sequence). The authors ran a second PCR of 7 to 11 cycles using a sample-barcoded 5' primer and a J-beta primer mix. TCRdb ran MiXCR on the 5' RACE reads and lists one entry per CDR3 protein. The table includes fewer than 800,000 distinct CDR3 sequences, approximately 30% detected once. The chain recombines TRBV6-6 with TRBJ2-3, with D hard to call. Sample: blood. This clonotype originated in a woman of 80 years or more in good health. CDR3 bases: TGTGCCAGCAGTTTCCTAGGAGCGCCGACCGACACAGATACGCAGTATTTT. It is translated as CASSFLGAPTDTDTQYF.